This T cell receptor (beta chain) emerged from a study of blood T cell repertoires in COVID-19. Study as a whole: Some COVID-19 samples were acute and others convalescent; all came from the United States, Italy and Spain.

Germline loops: CDR1 SGHRS, CDR2 YFSETQ. Trimming cost V 0 bases and J 8 bases; bases outside gene matches: 10. This CDR3 spans 15 amino acids. The authors' processing: Amplification with reference gene primers provided the estimates of nucleated cell counts. Sequencing used immunoSEQ multiplex PCR; TCRdb keeps in-frame clones, though not all of them. Clonal size and the V and J genes are those of that table, whereas D and trimming came from the DNA. Of a few hundred thousand clones listed, 88% were seen once; the top ten hold more than 1.2%. The clonotype was recovered from a man aged 80 or over with acute or convalescent COVID-19. Input material: peripheral blood. The chain uses TRBV5-1 and TRBJ1-2; 7 bases line up with TRBD1. Written as DNA, the CDR3 is TGCGCCAGCAGCTTGGAGACAGGGTTTGCCAGGGGCTACACCTTC. Its translation is CASSLETGFARGYTF.